What follows are 23 T cell receptor beta chains derived from one specimen sequenced in a study of response to subunit inactivated influenza vaccine. From the RT-PCR reads, TCRdb called clonotypes with MiXCR, one entry per CDR3 protein. The data contain 600,000 to 850,000 distinct CDR3 sequences, less than 15% of them singletons. The sequencing used PBMCs from blood, collected approximately 15 days before vaccination. The source is a man aged 50 or older who received an inactivated influenza vaccine.

The sample holds a few counts of this clonotype. The chain uses TRBV20-1 and TRBJ2-1; D is perhaps TRBD2 (5 bases). V was shortened by 1 base and J by 6 bases, with 13 bases between the two germline ends. Germline V gene data show CDR1 as DFQATT and CDR2 as SNEGSKA (reference sequence). The CDR3 has 14 amino acids. DNA for the CDR3: TGCAGTGCTAGAGTGAGGGAATCCCTCAATGAGCAGTTCTTC. Its translation is CSARVRESLNEQFF.

This rearrangement joins TRBV12-3 or TRBV12-4 to TRBJ1-2, with a tentative D call TRBD1 (5 bases). The CDR3 extends over 15 amino acids. The ends were cut back, 7 bases at V and 2 bases at J, with 17 bases in the middle. The CDR3 DNA is TGTGCCAGCAACGGGGGGAGTTATGGAAACTATGGCTACACCTTC. Protein product: CASNGGSYGNYGYTF.

This clonotype was seen repeatedly, ten times or more. The V gene is TRBV9, the J gene TRBJ2-5, with 14 bases that match TRBD2. The CDR3 has 15 amino acids. V trimming: 4 bases; J trimming: 4 bases; junction bases outside the gene matches: 3. Germline-derived CDR1 and CDR2 are SGDLS and YYNGEE. The CDR3 DNA follows: TGTGCCAGCAGCATGGGACTAGCGGGAGTAGAGACCCAGTACTTC. This sequence encodes CASSMGLAGVETQYF.

This clonotype has just a few counts. V is TRBV7-9 and J is TRBJ1-3; TRBD1 agrees at 7 bases. Trimming at V came to 7 bases and at J to 3 bases, leaving 9 bases not matched to a gene. Germline CDR1 reads SEHNR; CDR2 reads FQNEAQ (reference sequence). CDR3 length: 15 amino acids. The CDR3 spells CASTRTGTVGNTIYF. For the CDR3, the DNA is TGTGCCAGCACCCGTACCGGGACAGTTGGAAACACCATATATTTT.

The chain carries TRBV12-3 or TRBV12-4 and TRBJ2-7; 8 bases agree with TRBD2. The ends lost 5 bases at V and 5 bases at J; junction bases unmatched: 5. The CDR3 is 13 amino acids. The CDR3 spells CASSPPTSDEQYF. In nucleotides, the CDR3 is TGTGCCAGCAGTCCGCCGACTAGCGACGAGCAGTACTTC.

This clonotype was observed at least ten times. This rearrangement joins TRBV15 to TRBJ1-4; 9 positions match TRBD1. V shed 4 bases and J 0 bases; nucleotides not matched to a gene: 12. CDR1 is LNHNV and CDR2 is YYDKDF in the germline V gene (reference sequence). The CDR3 is 19 amino acids. CDR3 sequence: CATSTNRDRVFATNEKLFF. The CDR3 region has the DNA TGTGCCACCAGCACGAACCGGGACAGGGTGTTTGCAACTAATGAAAAACTGTTTTTT.

Here the CDR3 reads CASSYAGADGYTF. CDR3 nucleotide sequence: TGTGCCAGCAGTTATGCAGGGGCGGATGGCTACACCTTC. The V call is TRBV6-6, the J call TRBJ1-2, with D perhaps matching TRBD1 (6 bases). The CDR3 runs to 13 residues. V was clipped by 3 bases and J by 6 bases, with 11 bases between them. CDR1 MNHNY and CDR2 SVGAGI come from the germline V gene (reference sequence).

This clonotype showed up just a few times. The chain couples TRBV5-1 to TRBJ1-5, with D unclear. Germline CDR1 reads SGHRS; CDR2 reads YFSETQ. V was pared by 4 bases and J by 6 bases, with 11 bases between. The CDR3 runs to 13 residues. CDR3 sequence reads: CASSPIGLQPQHF. CDR3 nucleotides: TGCGCCAGCAGCCCCATTGGGCTTCAGCCCCAGCATTTT. The variable domain in full, with the rest retrieved from reference TRBV5-1 and TRBJ1-5, is KAGVTQTPRYLIKTRGQQVTLSCSPISGHRSVSWYQQTPGQGLQFLFEYFSETQRNKGNFPGRFSGRQFSNSRSEMNVSTLELGDSALYLCASSPIGLQPQHFGDGTRLSIL.

V usage is TRBV12-3 or TRBV12-4 and J usage is TRBJ2-5; a possible D gene is TRBD2 (5 bases). This CDR3 is built from 14 residues. The V and J ends lost 6 bases and 1 base respectively, with 12 bases between them. Here the CDR3 DNA reads TGTGCCAGCAGGCTCGGCGGGTCCCAAGAGACCCAGTACTTC. This translates into CASRLGGSQETQYF.

This clonotype was picked up a small number of times. The chain combines TRBV29-1 with TRBJ2-1, with 7 bases matching TRBD1. V shed 3 bases and J 8 bases; nucleotides not matched to a gene: 7. From germline, CDR1 is SQVTM and CDR2 ANQGSEA. The CDR3 spans 13 residues. The CDR3 reads CSVEWDRHDEQFF. In DNA form, the CDR3 reads TGCAGCGTTGAGTGGGACAGACACGATGAGCAGTTCTTC.

The genes are TRBV5-1 and TRBJ1-6; 7 bases map to TRBD1. The CDR3 is made up of 15 amino acids. The germline gives CDR1 SGHRS, CDR2 YFSETQ. V trimming: 3 bases; J trimming: 7 bases; junction bases outside the gene matches: 7. The CDR3 DNA sequence: TGCGCCAGCAGCTCGGGGGACAGTGCAAATTCACCCCTCCACTTT. Translated, it gives CASSSGDSANSPLHF.

This clonotype has more than one count but fewer than ten. The CDR3 reads CAISGGTEAFF. In nucleotides, the CDR3 is TGTGCCATCAGTGGAGGGACTGAAGCTTTCTTT. This sequence joins TRBV10-3 and TRBJ1-1; unclear D gene. This CDR3 contains 11 residues. V gave up 4 bases and J gave up 5 bases, with 5 bases separating them. The germline V gene encodes CDR1 ENHRY and CDR2 SYGVKD.

This chain connects TRBV29-1 to TRBJ2-3; maybe TRBD1 (5 bases). Trimming shortened V by 5 bases and J by 0 bases, and 9 bases separated the two germline ends. Germline CDR1 and CDR2: SQVTM and ANQGSEA. This CDR3 spans 13 amino acids. The CDR3 sequence is CSVRQRSTDTQYF. CDR3 coding DNA: TGCAGCGTTAGACAGAGAAGCACAGATACGCAGTATTTT.

The J gene is TRBJ1-4, the V gene TRBV7-8, with 10 bases lining up with TRBD1. Per the germline V gene, CDR1 is SGHVS and CDR2 is FQNEAQ. There are 14 residues in the CDR3. Trimming at V came to 5 bases and at J to 8 bases, leaving 5 bases not matched to a gene. The CDR3 loop reads CASSKGQGYEKLFF. In DNA form, the CDR3 reads TGTGCCAGCAGCAAGGGACAGGGGTACGAAAAACTGTTTTTT.

This clonotype was recorded a few times. The CDR3 DNA follows: TGTGCCAGCAGACGGACAGATCAGCCCCAGCATTTT. Translation gives CASRRTDQPQHF. The chain carries TRBV12-3 or TRBV12-4 and TRBJ1-5, with D maybe TRBD1 (6 bases). Trimming stripped 6 bases from V and 5 bases from J, with 8 bases between. The CDR3 runs 12 residues.

This clonotype appeared many times. The chain employs TRBV20-1 and TRBJ2-1; TRBD1 might be the D (6 bases). The CDR3 covers 15 residues. The V gene's germline CDR1 is DFQATT and CDR2 SNEGSKA (reference sequence). Trimming shortened V by 0 bases and J by 8 bases, and 17 bases separated the two germline ends. CDR3 amino acids: CSARDQGPVGDEQFF. As DNA, the CDR3 is TGCAGTGCTAGAGACCAGGGGCCCGTAGGGGATGAGCAGTTCTTC.

The chain couples TRBV6-1 to TRBJ2-7, with 9 nucleotides matching TRBD1. CDR1 is MNHNS and CDR2 is SASEGT in the germline V gene. Losses at the gene ends were 6 bases for V and 3 bases for J; bases not matched to a gene: 15. CDR3 length: 17 amino acids. The CDR3 region has the DNA TGTGCCAGCAGAAAAAACGGACAGGGGCTTATGAGCTACGAGCAGTACTTC. Protein product: CASRKNGQGLMSYEQYF.

This clonotype has at least ten counts. The rearrangement joins TRBV6-2 or TRBV6-3 to TRBJ2-7, with TRBD1 identical over 8 bases. V gave up 1 base and J gave up 0 bases; unmatched junction bases: 5. Germline V gene lookup returns CDR1 MNHEY and CDR2 SVGEGT. CDR3 length: 16 residues. The CDR3 sequence: CASSYYGTGLSYEQYF. In nucleotides, the CDR3 is TGTGCCAGCAGTTACTACGGGACAGGACTCTCCTACGAGCAGTACTTC.

Only a few counts were recorded for this clonotype. This chain joins TRBV3-1 and TRBJ2-7; weak D call: TRBD2 (5 bases). V gave up 7 bases and J gave up 0 bases, with 7 bases separating them. CDR1 is LGHDT, CDR2 YNNKEL, per germline (reference sequence). This CDR3 is 12 amino acids long. Written as DNA, the CDR3 is TGTGCCAGCACCGGGAACTCCTACGAGCAGTACTTC. Encoded protein: CASTGNSYEQYF.

This clonotype occurred a few times. V and J are TRBV11-2 and TRBJ2-7; D gene unclear. Looked up from germline, CDR1 is SGHAT and CDR2 is FQNNGV. With 1 base removed from V and 2 bases from J, the gap between germline ends came to 6 bases. The length of the CDR3 is 13 residues. This CDR3 reads CASSLAAPYEQYF. In nucleotides, the CDR3 is TGTGCCAGCAGCTTAGCAGCTCCCTACGAGCAGTACTTC.

This clonotype appeared a single time. The V call is TRBV7-3, the J call TRBJ2-6; D is perhaps TRBD1 (6 bases). This CDR3 has 17 amino acids. CDR1 and CDR2 from the germline V gene are SGHTA and FQGTGA. V lost 0 bases and J 0 bases, leaving 9 bases between the germline ends. CDR3 in amino acids: CASSLTGAGSGANVLTF. The CDR3 DNA follows: TGTGCCAGCAGCTTAACGGGGGCGGGCTCTGGGGCCAACGTCCTGACTTTC.

The chain joins TRBV5-5 to TRBJ2-3; TRBD2 is a possible D gene (5 bases). Trimming pared 2 bases from V and 5 bases from J, leaving 18 bases between. Germline CDR1 reads SGHKS; CDR2 reads YYEKEE (reference sequence). The CDR3 length is 16 residues. The DNA for the CDR3 is TGTGCCAGCAGCTTCGGAGGACGGACCTCCGGAGATACGCAGTATTTT. It codes for CASSFGGRTSGDTQYF.

The chain uses TRBV30 and TRBJ1-1; D might be TRBD1 (6 bases). Per the germline V gene, CDR1 is GTSNPN and CDR2 is SVGIG (reference sequence). V lost 3 bases, J lost 5 bases, and 10 bases lay in between. The CDR3 contains 12 residues. The chain's CDR3 is CAWSKGGTEAFF. The CDR3 DNA reads as TGTGCCTGGAGCAAGGGGGGGACTGAAGCTTTCTTT.